Included here is one TCR beta chain sequence, with context. The antigen is unknown. Donors counted as nominally healthy when sampled, yet unrecorded immune exposures were likely. The PCR employed 60 Vbeta primers together with 13 Jbeta primers. Method: immunoSEQ multiplex PCR; TCRdb's copy keeps in-frame clones and lacks some. The table has 240,000 or so clones, approximately 81% seen once; the top ten hold around 8%. CDR3 length: 18 amino acids. Germline V gene data show CDR1 as KGHSH and CDR2 as LQKENI. These data come from a study of cytomegalovirus exposure and HLA in healthy donors. Study-wide points: Most subjects' HLA-A and HLA-B alleles were reportedly predicted from TCR beta sequences.

Sequenced sample: PBMCs. This sequence joins TRBV18 and TRBJ2-5, with 9 bases identical to TRBD1. The J call may be in error: the DNA end matches TRBJ2-7 better. The sequence was obtained from a woman between 55 and 75 years old in good health and CMV-seropositive. CDR3 nucleotides: TGTGCCAGCTCACCACCACTGCGAACAGGGGGCGTGGGATACGAGCAGTACTTC. Protein sequence: CASSPPLRTGGVGYEQYF.